The T cell receptor (beta chain) under discussion was sequenced for a study of CD8+ T cells in alopecia areata. Study information: Treated patients received oral tofacitinib, 5 to 10 mg twice daily.

RNA was isolated and reverse transcribed to cDNA, the sequencing template. Only in-frame clones appear in the TCRdb table, and some are missing; sequencing was by immunoSEQ multiplex PCR. The table lists 170,000 or so clones, around three fifths of them singletons. CDR1 and CDR2 from the germline V gene are PRHDT and FYEKMQ (reference sequence). The CDR3 spans 10 residues. The V gene end was trimmed by 11 bases and the J gene end by 6 bases; junction bases not matched to a gene: 1. Study results and limitations: During tofacitinib treatment, many expanded lesional clones remained in scalp and blood.

Regarding treatment: oral pan-JAK inhibitor, 5-10 mg twice daily. Cell sorting was applied to PBMCs, and CD4+ and CD8+ T cells were collected. With respect to this clone: The antigen remains undetermined.

V is TRBV13 and J is TRBJ2-4; 7 bases are shared with TRBD1. The clonotype originates from a human donor with alopecia areata. The starting material was CD4+ T cells sorted from blood, obtained at week 4, from a patient treated with tofacitinib. The CDR3 region has the DNA TGTGCCTCAGGGGGAAACATTCAGTACTTC. This encodes CASGGNIQYF.